Sequencing of this T cell receptor beta chain was carried out in a study of regulatory T cells in long-lasting Graves disease. Time point indicated: newly diagnosed GD, antithyroid drugs for less than 3 months. PBMC RNA was the source of the TCR library. Both iRepertoire HTBI primers and Arm-PCR of CDR3 regions were used to build the TCR beta libraries. TCRdb called the multiplex PCR reads again in MiXCR, with one record for every CDR3 protein. Here the sample spans hundreds of thousands of distinct CDR3 sequences, about 16% being singletons. Another study also made use of these data, one on T cells in Graves' hyperthyroidism and ophthalmopathy. Turning to that study: Each patient was aged 18 to 65 and had newly diagnosed hyperthyroidism of under 2 months' duration. Ophthalmopathy could be told apart from stable hyperthyroidism with a 13 V-J model.

The TCR was taken from a man younger than 35 with Graves disease. This material consisted of peripheral blood mononuclear cells (PBMCs), taken at new diagnosis, from a patient treated with antithyroid drugs.

The CDR3 loop reads CASSLGVGDRYKNIQYF. DNA for the CDR3: TGTGCCAGCAGCTTAGGGGTGGGGGACAGATACAAAAACATTCAGTACTTC. The V call is TRBV11-3, the J call TRBJ2-4; 7 positions match TRBD1. J gave up 3 bases and V 1 base, and 9 bases lay outside the gene matches. The CDR3 spans 17 residues. Germline loops: CDR1 SGHNT, CDR2 YENEEA.